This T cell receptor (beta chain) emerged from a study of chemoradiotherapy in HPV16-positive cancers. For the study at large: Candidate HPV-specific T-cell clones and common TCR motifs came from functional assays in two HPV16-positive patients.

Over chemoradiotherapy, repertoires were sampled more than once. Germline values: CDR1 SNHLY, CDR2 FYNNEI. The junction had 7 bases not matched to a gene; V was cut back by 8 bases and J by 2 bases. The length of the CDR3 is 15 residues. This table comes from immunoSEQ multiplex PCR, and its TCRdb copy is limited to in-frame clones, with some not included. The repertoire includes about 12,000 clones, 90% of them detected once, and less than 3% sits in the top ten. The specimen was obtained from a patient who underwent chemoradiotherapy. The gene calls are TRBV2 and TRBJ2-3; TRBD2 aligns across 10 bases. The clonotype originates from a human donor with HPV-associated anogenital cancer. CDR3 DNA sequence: TGTGCCAGCGCCGGGACTAGCGAACCCACAGATACGCAGTATTTT. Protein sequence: CASAGTSEPTDTQYF.